A single sample gave rise to the 32 T cell receptor beta chains below, sequenced in a study of T-cell memory formation after mild COVID-19 (dated by TCRdb to the early 2020s). Library creation used 5' RACE. TCRdb names Illumina NovaSeq 6000 as the instrument used. TCRdb handled the public reads itself, with Q25 trimming in fastp and clone calling in MiXCR, and kept productive beta chains. Rows with one shared CDR3 protein collapse into an entry with the most common genes and DNA. For this sample there are about 290,000 distinct CDR3 sequences; roughly 18% appear just once. Under 25% of the sample comes from the top ten. The material sequenced was PBMCs or a T cell subset sorted from them (not recorded which). All receptors derive from a man younger than 35 who had mild COVID-19 (a few samples of this study predate the infection). The sample titles of this study are shuffled in the database, so cell type and time point are left out; the donor was told from shared clones.

The J gene is TRBJ2-3, the V gene TRBV20-1; 9 bases are a match to TRBD1. The CDR3 is 18 amino acids. Losses at the gene ends were 5 bases for V and 0 bases for J; bases not matched to a gene: 15. The V gene's germline CDR1 is DFQATT and CDR2 SNEGSKA (reference sequence). CDR3 in DNA: TGCAGTGCTGAATTACAGGGGGCAGTCCTGGTCAGCACAGATACGCAGTATTTT. This encodes CSAELQGAVLVSTDTQYF.

This clonotype was observed at least ten times. The V call is TRBV12-3 or TRBV12-4, the J call TRBJ2-5; TRBD2 matches 7 bases. V lost 6 bases, J lost 3 bases, and 4 bases stayed unmatched. There are 13 residues in the CDR3. CDR3 protein: CASSPAGEETQYF. In nucleotides, the CDR3 is TGTGCCAGCAGCCCCGCGGGGGAAGAGACCCAGTACTTC.

V usage is TRBV7-2 and J usage is TRBJ1-5, with TRBD1 matching over 9 bases. CDR3 size: 15 residues. V dropped 5 bases and J dropped 6; count of bases not matched to a gene: 8. Germline values: CDR1 SGHTA, CDR2 FQGNSA. CDR3 bases: TGTGCCAGCAGCCTCACAGGGGGCGCGGGTCAGCCCCAGCATTTT. Protein: CASSLTGGAGQPQHF.

This clonotype was observed a few times. This rearrangement joins TRBV20-1 to TRBJ2-5; a possible D gene is TRBD1 (5 bases). Germline-derived CDR1 and CDR2 are DFQATT and SNEGSKA (reference sequence). V was clipped by 4 bases and J by 4 bases, with 10 bases between them. The CDR3 sequence is 12 residues long. The CDR3 nucleotides read TGCAGTGCTAAAGGACAAGGAGAGACCCAGTACTTC. Protein sequence: CSAKGQGETQYF.

The chain combines TRBV2 with TRBJ2-7, with unresolved D. The CDR3 has 13 amino acids. Germline V gives CDR1 SNHLY, CDR2 FYNNEI. Trimming took off 2 bases at V and 7 bases at J, with 12 bases between the two ends. The CDR3 here is CASSESLGIEQYV. The CDR3 DNA reads as TGTGCCAGCAGTGAATCTCTGGGTATTGAGCAGTACGTC.

The chain employs TRBV5-1 and TRBJ2-3, with 8 bases that match TRBD2. The CDR3 is made up of 15 amino acids. Looked up from germline, CDR1 is SGHRS and CDR2 is YFSETQ. Losses at the gene ends were 2 bases for V and 6 bases for J; bases not matched to a gene: 8. The CDR3 reads CASSFIAGYTDTQYF. The DNA for the CDR3 is TGCGCCAGCAGCTTTATAGCGGGGTACACGGATACGCAGTATTTT.

V is TRBV28 and J is TRBJ1-5, with no clear D. Germline assignment: CDR1 MDHEN and CDR2 SYDVKM. With 6 bases removed from V and 0 bases from J, the gap between germline ends came to 12 bases. The CDR3 contains 15 residues. CDR3 in amino acids: CASSPVDYSNQPQHF. The CDR3 DNA reads TGTGCCAGCAGCCCGGTCGACTATAGCAATCAGCCCCAGCATTTT.

This clonotype has just a few counts. The CDR3, as DNA: TGCGCCAGCAGCCAAGATTGGGGGAGCTCCTACAATGAGCAGTTCTTC. Translated, it gives CASSQDWGSSYNEQFF. V is TRBV4-1 and J is TRBJ2-1; either TRBD1 or TRBD2 may fit D (5 bases each). The germline gives CDR1 MGHRA, CDR2 YSYEKL. This CDR3 spans 16 amino acids. Trimming removed 0 bases from V and 0 bases from J, with 9 bases in between.

The gene calls are TRBV2 and TRBJ2-3, with D possibly TRBD2 on 5 matching bases. Trimming removed 6 bases at V and 8 bases at J, with 18 bases between. The CDR3 runs to 14 residues. Germline CDR1 SNHLY, CDR2 FYNNEI. The DNA for the CDR3 is TGTGCCAGCAGGAGCCGGGGAGTCCGTGGTACGCAGTATTTT. Its translation is CASRSRGVRGTQYF.

Many counts were recorded for this clonotype. This rearrangement joins TRBV4-1 to TRBJ2-7, with D possibly matching TRBD2 (7 bases). Germline V gene sequence: CDR1 MGHRA, CDR2 YSYEKL. The CDR3 has 15 amino acids. V was shortened by 4 bases and J by 6 bases, with 19 bases between the two germline ends. In DNA, the CDR3 is TGCGCCAGCAGCCTTACAGCGGGACACCTCGGCGAGCAGTACGTC. Translating gives CASSLTAGHLGEQYV.

The chain employs TRBV6-6 and TRBJ2-2; 7 bases fit TRBD1. There are 17 residues in the CDR3. V dropped 6 bases and J dropped 7; count of bases not matched to a gene: 17. Germline lookup yields CDR1 MNHNY and CDR2 SVGAGI (reference sequence). CDR3 sequence (DNA): TGTGCCAGCAGCTTTACAGGGGTGTTCGGTTCAGGCGGGGAGCTGTTTTTT. Protein sequence: CASSFTGVFGSGGELFF.

This clonotype came up many times. V usage is TRBV9 and J usage is TRBJ1-2; 8 bases map to TRBD1. Trimming took 4 bases from V and 2 from J; bases not matched to a gene: 10. The CDR3 is 16 residues long. The germline gives CDR1 SGDLS, CDR2 YYNGEE. CDR3 amino acids: CASSPWTGTMNYGYTF. In DNA form, the CDR3 reads TGTGCCAGCAGCCCATGGACAGGGACGATGAACTATGGCTACACCTTC.

The sample holds a few counts of this clonotype. This chain connects TRBV20-1 to TRBJ2-1; 7 bases fit TRBD2. The length of the CDR3 is 14 residues. V shed 6 bases, J shed 4 bases, and the junction held 9 bases outside the gene matches. Germline V lookup: CDR1 DFQATT, CDR2 SNEGSKA (reference sequence). The DNA of the CDR3 is TGCAGTGCCGCCCCTACTAGCGTATACAATGAGCAGTTCTTC. Translation: CSAAPTSVYNEQFF.

J is TRBJ1-3 and V is TRBV18, with no clear D. The CDR3 consists of 14 residues. Germline V gene lookup returns CDR1 KGHSH and CDR2 LQKENI. V was shortened by 3 bases and J by 0 bases, with 6 bases between the two germline ends. CDR3 sequence reads: CASSPPYSGNTIYF. The CDR3 DNA sequence: TGTGCCAGCTCACCTCCTTACTCTGGAAACACCATATATTTT.

This clonotype came up a few times. The J gene is TRBJ2-5, the V gene TRBV2; D ambiguous. V shed 3 bases and J shed 4 bases, with 15 bases lying between them. CDR1 is SNHLY and CDR2 is FYNNEI in the germline V gene. This CDR3 has 15 residues. The CDR3, as DNA: TGTGCCAGCAGTGAGTGGGGATCCAGTACAGAGACCCAGTACTTC. Translated, it gives CASSEWGSSTETQYF.

This clonotype has just a few counts. The V call is TRBV4-3, the J call TRBJ2-5; D may be TRBD2 (5 bases). Per germline, CDR1 LGHNA and CDR2 YSLEER. V lost 4 bases, J lost 4 bases, and 10 bases lay in between. The CDR3 contains 13 residues. The chain's CDR3 is CASSRRERETQYF. DNA for the CDR3: TGCGCCAGCAGCCGAAGGGAGCGAGAGACCCAGTACTTC.

This clonotype has just a few counts. In DNA, the CDR3 is TGTGCCAGCAGTTATAAAGGGGAAGGGCAGCCCCAGCATTTT. Translated, it gives CASSYKGEGQPQHF. The chain recombines TRBV12-3 or TRBV12-4 with TRBJ1-5; weak D call: TRBD1 (5 bases). V dropped 4 bases and J dropped 7 bases, with 14 bases sitting between them. The CDR3 consists of 14 residues.

Only a few counts were recorded for this clonotype. The rearrangement uses TRBV4-3 and TRBJ1-6; TRBD1 might be the D (5 bases). Trimming took 3 bases from V and 6 from J, leaving 15 bases between them. The CDR3 totals 16 residues. The germline gives CDR1 LGHNA, CDR2 YSLEER. The CDR3 sequence: CASSQIPGHPNSPLHF. In nucleotides, the CDR3 is TGCGCCAGCAGCCAGATTCCTGGACACCCTAATTCACCCCTCCACTTT.

The rearrangement links TRBV4-1 to TRBJ2-2; tentative D call: TRBD1 (5 bases). The CDR3 loop spans 14 amino acids. CDR1 and CDR2 (germline): MGHRA, YSYEKL. V lost 3 bases to trimming and J lost 6 bases, with 11 bases between them. The CDR3 nucleotides read TGCGCCAGCAGCCACGATTCAGGGTCCGGGGAGCTGTTTTTT. Amino acids: CASSHDSGSGELFF.

This clonotype was seen a handful of times. This chain connects TRBV12-3 or TRBV12-4 to TRBJ2-3, with 7 bases aligning to TRBD2. Germline trimming cut 2 bases from V and 5 bases from J; bases unmatched to any gene: 4. This CDR3 comprises 14 residues. CDR3 bases: TGTGCCAGCAGTTTATCGGGGGGAGTAGATACGCAGTATTTT. Translating it yields CASSLSGGVDTQYF.

The CDR3, as DNA: TGTGCCAGCACCACGAGCCGGGAGCTGTTTTTT. This gives the protein CASTTSRELFF. The chain is built from TRBV7-6 and TRBJ2-2; D unresolved. Germline assignment: CDR1 SGHVS and CDR2 FNYEAQ. V lost 7 bases and J 9 bases, leaving 9 bases between the germline ends. The CDR3 runs to 11 residues.

The chain combines TRBV12-3 or TRBV12-4 with TRBJ2-1, with 11 nucleotides matching TRBD2. The CDR3 totals 14 residues. The J segment lost 8 bases and the V segment lost 4 bases, leaving 4 bases of the junction unmatched. The CDR3 nucleotides are TGTGCCAGCAGTTCCGGGACTAGCGGTCATGAGCAGTTCTTC. Amino acids: CASSSGTSGHEQFF.

This clonotype counts as medium-sized (0.01 to 0.1%). V gene TRBV25-1 combines with J gene TRBJ2-3; D may be TRBD1 (6 bases). CDR3 length: 14 amino acids. The V gene lost 7 bases and the J gene lost 1 base, with 12 bases spanning the gap. The V gene's germline CDR1 is MGHDK and CDR2 SYGVNS. The CDR3 nucleotides read TGTGCCAGCACATCAGGGGCTGGCACAGATACGCAGTATTTT. It codes for CASTSGAGTDTQYF.

This clonotype showed up many times. This chain uses TRBV6-2 or TRBV6-3 with TRBJ2-5; D is unclear. The CDR3 is 12 amino acids. Germline CDR1 is MNHEY and CDR2 is SVGEGT. Trimming pared 2 bases from V and 4 bases from J, leaving 5 bases between. CDR3 sequence (DNA): TGTGCCAGCAGTTACCCCAGAGAGACCCAGTACTTC. Translation: CASSYPRETQYF.

The chain carries TRBV7-8 and TRBJ1-2; no firm D call. Germline CDR1 reads SGHVS; CDR2 reads FQNEAQ. V gave up 2 bases and J gave up 0 bases, with 10 bases separating them. CDR3 size: 15 residues. CDR3 in amino acids: CASSLWSRSNYGYTF. CDR3 nucleotides: TGTGCCAGCAGCTTATGGAGCCGCTCTAACTATGGCTACACCTTC.

The chain employs TRBV2 and TRBJ1-1; 7 bases fit TRBD1. V shed 7 bases, J shed 6 bases, and the junction held 8 bases outside the gene matches. Looked up from germline, CDR1 is SNHLY and CDR2 is FYNNEI. This CDR3 has 13 amino acids. CDR3 sequence: CASIRGGEAEAFF. CDR3 bases: TGTGCCAGCATCAGGGGGGGGGAGGCTGAAGCTTTCTTT.

The chain links TRBV5-1 to TRBJ2-7, with D unresolved. The CDR3 runs to 14 residues. The V end lost 2 bases, the J end lost 0 bases, and 9 bases lay between the germline ends. The germline V gene has CDR1 SGHRS and CDR2 YFSETQ. As DNA, the CDR3 is TGCGCCAGCAGCTTAGCCTTACCCTCCTACGAGCAGTACTTC. Amino acid sequence: CASSLALPSYEQYF.

The table lists this clonotype with a few counts. J is TRBJ1-2 and V is TRBV30, with a weak D call TRBD1 (6 bases). CDR3 length: 13 residues. Trimming removed 0 bases at V and 8 bases at J, with 13 bases between. The germline V gene encodes CDR1 GTSNPN and CDR2 SVGIG (reference sequence). The CDR3 spells CAWSVDNQGGYTF. CDR3 nucleotides: TGTGCCTGGAGTGTGGACAATCAGGGGGGCTACACCTTC. Looking up the rest from reference TRBV30 and TRBJ1-2 gives the full variable domain: SQTIHQWPATLVQPVGSPLSLECTVEGTSNPNLYWYRQAAGRGLQLLFYSVGIGQISSEVPQNLSASRPQDRQFILSSKKLLLSDSGFYLCAWSVDNQGGYTFGSGTRLTVV.

The chain employs TRBV7-9 and TRBJ2-2, with 7 nucleotides matching TRBD1. CDR1 and CDR2 from the germline V gene are SEHNR and FQNEAQ (reference sequence). With 5 bases clipped from V and 1 base from J, the junction kept 10 bases outside the gene matches. The CDR3 has 17 residues. The CDR3 DNA reads as TGTGCCAGCAGCACAGGACAGGAGGCCCTGAACACCGGGGAGCTGTTTTTT. Translation: CASSTGQEALNTGELFF.

Only a few counts were recorded for this clonotype. V gene TRBV5-4 combines with J gene TRBJ2-3; D call uncertain. The CDR3 has 14 amino acids. V was pared by 2 bases and J by 7 bases, with 14 bases between. Germline V gene data show CDR1 as SGHNT and CDR2 as YYREEE (reference sequence). CDR3 residues: CASSFGPGMNTQYF. The CDR3 DNA is TGTGCCAGCAGCTTCGGCCCAGGCATGAATACGCAGTATTTT.

The chain uses TRBV6-2 or TRBV6-3 and TRBJ2-1, with a tentative D call TRBD1 (7 bases). V was shortened by 6 bases and J by 6 bases, with 15 bases between the two germline ends. CDR3 length equals 14 residues. From germline, CDR1 is MNHEY and CDR2 SVGEGT. CDR3 nucleotides: TGTGCCAGCAGACCAAGACAGGGAGGCAATGAGCAGTTCTTC. Translating gives CASRPRQGGNEQFF.

This chain's CDR3 is CASSQAAGYGYTF. The CDR3 DNA sequence: TGCGCCAGCAGCCAAGCCGCAGGGTATGGCTACACCTTC. The genes are TRBV4-3 and TRBJ1-2, with D perhaps TRBD1 (5 bases). Trimming shortened V by 1 base and J by 5 bases, and 8 bases separated the two germline ends. Germline lookup yields CDR1 LGHNA and CDR2 YSLEER. The CDR3 consists of 13 residues.